The T cell receptor beta chain described here comes from a study of tumor-infiltrating lymphocytes in primary liver carcinoma. At the level of the study: Per sample, productive TCRbeta reads numbered roughly 3.5 to 7.5 million, similar across tissue types.

Germline V gene data show CDR1 as SGHAT and CDR2 as FQNNGV. The CDR3 sequence is 15 residues long. Study-level findings and limits: Relative to blood, tumors carried a significantly larger fraction of the repertoire in their top 250 clones (p = 0.039).

Without any cell sorting, roughly 20-32 mg of bulk tissue yielded co-extracted RNA and DNA. For this clonotype: Its antigen is unknown. The junction shows a germline mismatch at one end, possibly a read error.

Starting from roughly 0.5 ug of total RNA, TCR beta cDNA was produced with a primer in the constant region. For TCR beta, libraries were produced by three nested multiplex PCR rounds using slightly modified ARM-PCR. Rounds one and two of PCR, each of 9 to 11 cycles, were primed with TRBV1-TRBV30 forward primers and a C-beta reverse primer. Via MiXCR, TCRdb re-called the multiplex PCR reads, giving one row per CDR3 protein. The sample records 55,000 to 65,000 distinct CDR3 sequences, 55% to 75% being singletons. This receptor was taken from a man between 35 and 55 years old with primary liver carcinoma and hepatitis B virus infection. Sequenced material: liver tumor tissue from sampling region 2. The subset was: tumor region T2, inferior pole. The chain recombines TRBV11-2 with TRBJ2-3; TRBD1 matches 9 bases. This CDR3 reads CASNLPGQGPDTQYF. The CDR3 DNA reads as TGTGCTAGCAACTTACCCGGACAGGGGCCGGATACACAGTATTTT.